This TCR beta chain stems from a study of siplizumab effects on memory and regulatory T cells (dated by TCRdb to between 2018 and 2020). About the investigation overall: The effect of the anti-CD2 antibody siplizumab on alloreactive T-cell subsets was examined in allogeneic mixed lymphocyte reactions constructed from human PBMCs. On the study overall, not on this receptor specifically: Of the alloreactive CD4+ clones that could be mapped, the Treg-derived share averaged around 64% with siplizumab compared with 25% to 30% in control reactions. Unstimulated naive T cells appeared to be more diverse than memory T cells, and naive cells seemed to make a substantial contribution to the alloresponse. Siplizumab significantly reduced the cumulative frequency of alloreactive sequences traceable to unstimulated CD4+ memory T cells. No functional confirmation was obtained for the suppressive function of proliferating Tregs from siplizumab cultures. Because sequences at frequencies below about 10^-5 were poorly captured, only a minor fraction of alloreactive clones could be mapped back to unstimulated subsets. Roughly 80-95% of proliferating CD4+ or CD8+ clones could not be assigned a naive or memory phenotype.

As concerns this clone: Its antigen is currently not known. Base qualities are not recorded, but no much larger clone differs from it by a single base.

The CDR3 goes from the cysteine to the phenylalanine over 16 residues. The entry retains the CDR3 DNA only, 48 bases that are in frame from base 1. Per the germline V gene, SGHTA is the CDR1 and FQGTGA is the CDR2. The trim is 5 bases for V and 0 bases for J, with a gap of 15 bases between the germline ends. Library prep was done by the immunoSEQ multiplex PCR assay. Each sample had 85,000 to 100,000 TCR templates assayed by the deep sequencing platform. Genomic DNA extracted from sorted T cells was used for TCRbeta CDR3 sequencing. The original methods were these. The R programming language was used for clonal analysis of the TCRbeta CDR3 data. Alloreactive CD4+ and CD8+ clones were identified by comparing unstimulated samples to CFSE-low samples taken after the reaction. Regulatory or non-regulatory origin of alloreactive CD4+ clones was assigned by matching sequences to the sorted unstimulated Treg and non-Treg repertoires. In its TCRdb copy, this immuneACCESS table keeps in-frame sequences only and misses some clones. Where compared with another copy, unresolved V genes explain less than half of these, and the others have no known cause. From that table come the V and J calls and clone size; the DNA was used to work out D and trimming. The sample contains approximately 46,000 clones, over 85% of them found a single time. The ten most abundant clones make up roughly 17% of the sample.

Sorted unstimulated T cells, along with proliferating T cells recovered from mixed lymphocyte reactions, underwent TCRbeta CDR3 sequencing. Fresh whole blood from ten HLA-typed healthy donors was used as the source from which PBMCs were isolated. Sequencing was done on a sample of CD8+ T cells sorted from blood. The chain is encoded by TRBV7-3 joined to TRBJ2-3, with the D gene uncertain. The receptor was isolated from a human donor in good health. The CDR3 is CASSHRTQDSTDTQYF. The nucleotide sequence reads as follows: TGTGCCAGCAGCCACCGGACGCAGGATAGCACAGATACGCAGTATTTT.